The 17 T cell receptor beta chains in this list originate from one sample, sequenced in a study of cytomegalovirus exposure and HLA in healthy donors. 13 Jbeta primers and 60 Vbeta primers were used for the PCR. The repertoire was sequenced with immunoSEQ multiplex PCR; TCRdb's copy has only in-frame clones and lacks some. The sample records 150,000 or so clones, 65% to 85% being singletons. Material: PBMCs. Receptors were obtained from a woman aged 40 to 50 in good health and CMV-seropositive.

This chain connects TRBV5-4 to TRBJ2-2, with unresolved D. CDR1 is SGHNT and CDR2 is YYREEE in the germline V gene (reference sequence). Between the trimmed V and J ends, which lost 0 bases and 4 bases, there was a span of 13 bases. The CDR3 runs 16 residues. The CDR3, as DNA: TGTGCCAGCAGCTTGGTTTCTCTAGGCTTCACCGGGGAGCTGTTTTTT. Its protein is CASSLVSLGFTGELFF.

V gene TRBV5-5 combines with J gene TRBJ2-7; 7 bases are a match to TRBD1. The CDR3 spans 14 residues. J lost 4 bases, V lost 4 bases, and 8 bases had no gene match. Germline values: CDR1 SGHKS, CDR2 YYEKEE (reference sequence). CDR3: CASSPETGRYEQYF. The CDR3 bases are TGTGCCAGCAGCCCTGAGACAGGGCGGTACGAGCAGTACTTC.

The rearrangement links TRBV5-4 to TRBJ1-2; maybe TRBD1 (6 bases). The germline gives CDR1 SGHNT, CDR2 YYREEE (reference sequence). This CDR3 contains 14 residues. Trimming removed 4 bases from V and 1 base from J, with 11 bases in between. In nucleotides, the CDR3 is TGTGCCAGCAGCCGAGCAGGGGTTAACTATGGCTACACCTTC. Protein: CASSRAGVNYGYTF.

This clone was recorded only once. The V gene is TRBV20-1, the J gene TRBJ2-2, with a possible D match to TRBD2 (5 bases). Germline V gene data show CDR1 as DFQATT and CDR2 as SNEGSKA (reference sequence). V lost 6 bases to trimming and J lost 3 bases, with 5 bases between them. The CDR3 sequence is 11 residues long. DNA for the CDR3: TGCAGTGCGAGGGACACCGGGGAGCTGTTTTTT. Its protein product is CSARDTGELFF.

The chain uses TRBV5-1 and TRBJ2-2, with 8 bases fitting TRBD2. Germline-derived CDR1 and CDR2 are SGHRS and YFSETQ. The V segment lost 3 bases and the J segment 6 bases; nucleotides outside the gene matches: 4. The CDR3 is 14 residues long. The CDR3 loop is CASSYRGGSGELFF. CDR3 DNA sequence: TGCGCCAGCAGCTACCGGGGGGGGTCCGGGGAGCTGTTTTTT. The entire variable domain, with the rest obtained from reference TRBV5-1 and TRBJ2-2, is as follows: KAGVTQTPRYLIKTRGQQVTLSCSPISGHRSVSWYQQTPGQGLQFLFEYFSETQRNKGNFPGRFSGRQFSNSRSEMNVSTLELGDSALYLCASSYRGGSGELFFGEGSRLTVL.

V is TRBV4-1 and J is TRBJ2-1; TRBD2 matches at 12 bases. Germline-derived CDR1 and CDR2 are MGHRA and YSYEKL. The CDR3 is 16 amino acids. The J segment lost 10 bases and the V segment lost 1 base, leaving 8 bases of the junction unmatched. The CDR3 region has the DNA TGCGCCAGCAGCCAAGTAGTACTAGCGGGGGGAGGAGAGCAGTTCTTC. Translated: CASSQVVLAGGGEQFF.

The chain couples TRBV10-2 to TRBJ1-5, with TRBD1 as a possible D gene (5 bases). V gave up 6 bases and J gave up 8 bases, with 14 bases separating them. CDR1 and CDR2 from the germline V gene are WSHSY and SAAADI. CDR3 length: 13 amino acids. The CDR3 protein is CASRLGVSEPQHF. In nucleotides, the CDR3 is TGCGCCAGCAGATTAGGGGTTTCGGAGCCCCAGCATTTT.

This clone was counted once. This chain connects TRBV5-1 to TRBJ2-5; D ambiguous. V lost 0 bases, J lost 2 bases, and 8 bases lay in between. The CDR3 totals 14 residues. Germline V gene sequence: CDR1 SGHRS, CDR2 YFSETQ. CDR3 nucleotide sequence: TGCGCCAGCAGCTTGGGGCTGTATCAAGAGACCCAGTACTTC. It translates to CASSLGLYQETQYF.

V gene TRBV4-1 combines with J gene TRBJ2-5; TRBD1 matches 8 bases. The trim removed 3 bases at V and 5 bases at J, leaving 8 bases unmatched. Germline CDR1 MGHRA, CDR2 YSYEKL. The CDR3 sequence is 15 residues long. CDR3 DNA sequence: TGCGCCAGCAGCCATCCGGGACAGGCGGGGGAGACCCAGTACTTC. Its translation is CASSHPGQAGETQYF.

V usage is TRBV11-2 and J usage is TRBJ1-6; 8 bases map to TRBD1. The CDR3 is 15 amino acids. CDR1 is SGHAT and CDR2 is FQNNGV in the germline V gene. J was trimmed by 9 bases and V by 0 bases; bases with no gene match: 4. The CDR3 is CASSLEAGGGSPLHF. The CDR3 DNA reads as TGTGCCAGCAGCTTAGAGGCAGGGGGCGGTTCACCCCTCCACTTT.

This chain joins TRBV7-7 and TRBJ2-5, with D perhaps TRBD1 (6 bases). Germline CDR1 reads SSHAT; CDR2 reads FNYEAQ (reference sequence). V was trimmed by 5 bases and J by 2 bases, leaving 15 bases between them. The CDR3 has 15 residues. CDR3 nucleotide sequence: TGTGCCAGCAGCACTACAGACAGGTCTCAAGAGACCCAGTACTTC. Its translation is CASSTTDRSQETQYF.

The V call is TRBV25-1, the J call TRBJ2-7, with TRBD1 identical over 7 bases. Germline CDR1 and CDR2: MGHDK and SYGVNS. The CDR3 has 14 residues. Trimming took 4 bases from V and 6 from J; bases not matched to a gene: 9. CDR3 in amino acids: CASSAIGGQAEQYF. The CDR3 bases are TGTGCCAGCAGTGCCATTGGAGGACAGGCCGAGCAGTACTTC.

This clone was detected a few times. The chain carries TRBV6-1 and TRBJ2-7; 7 bases fit TRBD1. Germline V gives CDR1 MNHNS, CDR2 SASEGT. This CDR3 region has 14 residues. Trimming cost V 0 bases and J 2 bases; bases outside gene matches: 1. The CDR3, as DNA: TGTGCCAGCAGTGAAGCGAGGGGGCCCTACGAGCAGTACTTC. This encodes CASSEARGPYEQYF.

The chain recombines TRBV30 with TRBJ2-7; TRBD1 might be the D (6 bases). Deletions cut 0 bases from V and 9 bases from J, with 12 bases between. The CDR3 runs 12 residues. The V gene's germline CDR1 is GTSNPN and CDR2 SVGIG (reference sequence). The DNA of the CDR3 is TGTGCCTGGAGTGTACCACAGGGTTGGCAGTACTTC. As protein: CAWSVPQGWQYF.

The V and J genes are TRBV11-2 and TRBJ1-5; no clear D. Germline assignment: CDR1 SGHAT and CDR2 FQNNGV. The CDR3 loop spans 13 amino acids. V dropped 3 bases and J dropped 7 bases, with 10 bases sitting between them. The CDR3 protein is CASSFGVGQPQHF. CDR3 coding DNA: TGTGCCAGCAGCTTCGGGGTCGGACAGCCCCAGCATTTT.

Points on this clone: At one end the junction does not follow the germline gene, possibly because of a read error. V is TRBV7-9 and J is TRBJ2-7; 7 nucleotides align to TRBD1. The CDR3 spans 14 residues. The germline V gene has CDR1 SEHNR and CDR2 FQNEAQ (reference sequence). Here the CDR3 DNA reads TGTTCCAGCAGCTTAGTTCGACAGGGACGCGAGCAGTACTTC. Its translation: CSSSLVRQGREQYF.

This clone was seen a handful of times. The chain links TRBV6-1 to TRBJ1-1, with D possibly TRBD1 on 6 matching bases. CDR1 and CDR2 (germline): MNHNS, SASEGT. Trimming took off 6 bases at V and 3 bases at J, with 17 bases between the two ends. The CDR3 contains 15 residues. CDR3 loop: CASRARGVEDTEAFF. The CDR3 coding sequence is TGTGCCAGCAGAGCCAGGGGCGTGGAGGACACTGAAGCTTTCTTT.